Listed here are 17 T cell receptor beta chains from one sample, sequenced in a study of T cells after yellow fever vaccination. TCRdb re-called the 5' RACE reads with MiXCR, one entry per CDR3 protein. The sample carries 400,000 or so distinct CDR3 sequences, about 6.2% recorded once. The source was PBMCs, collected 5 days after the yellow fever booster vaccination. These receptors all come from a man younger than 45 who received the YFV17D yellow fever vaccine.

This chain uses TRBV29-1 with TRBJ2-7; no definite D call. Germline V gene data show CDR1 as SQVTM and CDR2 as ANQGSEA. The CDR3 extends over 13 amino acids. The V and J ends lost 4 bases and 2 bases respectively, with 12 bases between them. CDR3 region: CSVGPQTPYEQYF. In DNA, the CDR3 is TGCAGCGTTGGACCTCAAACCCCCTACGAGCAGTACTTC.

The gene calls are TRBV7-2 and TRBJ2-7; 11 bases are a match to TRBD1. With V trimmed by 4 bases and J by 1 base, 3 bases remained unmatched. The CDR3 length is 15 residues. Germline-derived CDR1 and CDR2 are SGHTA and FQGNSA. CDR3 protein: CASSYGTGGSYEQYF. The CDR3 bases are TGTGCCAGCAGCTACGGGACAGGGGGATCCTACGAGCAGTACTTC.

Only a few counts were recorded for this clonotype. The chain combines TRBV28 with TRBJ2-3; TRBD1 is a possible D gene (5 bases). This CDR3 region has 13 residues. With 7 bases removed from V and 1 base from J, the gap between germline ends came to 9 bases. CDR1 is MDHEN, CDR2 SYDVKM, per germline. The CDR3, as DNA: TGTGCCAGCACTCAGGGTGGCACAGATACGCAGTATTTT. This gives the protein CASTQGGTDTQYF.

The chain combines TRBV5-6 with TRBJ2-1, with D possibly TRBD2 on 6 matching bases. The CDR3 is 14 residues long. Germline V lookup: CDR1 SGHDT, CDR2 YYEEEE. The V end lost 1 base, the J end lost 3 bases, and 8 bases lay between the germline ends. CDR3 bases: TGTGCCAGCAGCTTGATGACTAGCTACAATGAGCAGTTCTTC. It yields the protein CASSLMTSYNEQFF.

This clonotype was counted only a few times. The rearrangement links TRBV10-3 to TRBJ2-5; D is possibly TRBD2 (6 bases). V dropped 6 bases and J dropped 5 bases, with 13 bases sitting between them. The CDR3 is 13 residues long. CDR1 ENHRY and CDR2 SYGVKD come from the germline V gene. The CDR3 DNA follows: TGTGCCATCAGGGAGACTAGTATTGAGACCCAGTACTTC. Protein: CAIRETSIETQYF.

This clonotype appeared a few times. This chain connects TRBV21-1 to TRBJ2-2; the table's D call TRBD2 went unverified against the DNA. TRBV21-1 is a recognized pseudogene. The CDR3 runs to 15 residues. In nucleotides, the CDR3 is TGTGCCAGCAGCAAAGCGGCGGGTTGGGCCGGGGAGCTGTTTTTT. Encoded protein: CASSKAAGWAGELFF.

This clonotype occurred a few times. V is TRBV20-1 and J is TRBJ1-2; a possible D gene is TRBD1 (6 bases). V lost 1 base and J lost 8, with 14 bases in between. The CDR3 is 13 amino acids. The V gene's germline CDR1 is DFQATT and CDR2 SNEGSKA (reference sequence). The CDR3: CSARVGGAHGYTF. In DNA form, the CDR3 reads TGCAGTGCTAGAGTCGGGGGGGCGCACGGCTACACCTTC.

V gene TRBV29-1 combines with J gene TRBJ2-5; 14 bases fit TRBD2. The CDR3 loop spans 17 amino acids. Germline CDR1 is SQVTM and CDR2 is ANQGSEA. CDR3 nucleotides: TGCAGTTGCGCGGGACTAGCGGGAGTCATCGGCGAGAAGACCCAGTACTTC. Translating it yields CSCAGLAGVIGEKTQYF.

This clonotype was detected ten times or more. The V call is TRBV27, the J call TRBJ1-5, with D tentatively TRBD1 (6 bases). The CDR3 loop spans 16 amino acids. Trimming left V 0 bases short and J 2 bases short, with 11 bases between. Germline CDR1 MNHEY, CDR2 SMNVEV (reference sequence). The CDR3 DNA follows: TGTGCCAGCAGTTTATCTTGGGGGGCCCGCAATCAGCCCCAGCATTTT. Amino acid sequence: CASSLSWGARNQPQHF.

This clonotype was observed a few times. The chain couples TRBV20-1 to TRBJ2-1; the match to TRBD2 covers 14 bases. The CDR3 extends over 16 amino acids. Per germline, CDR1 DFQATT and CDR2 SNEGSKA (reference sequence). Trimming took 6 bases from V and 2 from J; bases not matched to a gene: 6. CDR3 region: CSAKGLAGVPYNEQFF. CDR3 in DNA: TGCAGTGCCAAGGGACTAGCGGGAGTACCCTACAATGAGCAGTTCTTC.

This clonotype showed up many times. As DNA, the CDR3 is TGTGCCAGCAGAGACACCGGGGAGCTGTTTTTT. Its protein is CASRDTGELFF. J is TRBJ2-2 and V is TRBV2; D is unresolved. V was clipped by 6 bases and J by 3 bases, with 2 bases between them. The CDR3 spans 11 residues. CDR1 is SNHLY, CDR2 FYNNEI, per germline.

The chain combines TRBV15 with TRBJ2-5; D unclear. The CDR3 contains 15 residues. Trimming took 1 base from V and 1 from J, leaving 10 bases between them. The germline gives CDR1 LNHNV, CDR2 YYDKDF (reference sequence). The CDR3 DNA follows: TGTGCCACCAGCAGAGCAAACTGGGCCCAAGAGACCCAGTACTTC. It specifies CATSRANWAQETQYF. Looking up the rest from reference TRBV15 and TRBJ2-5 gives the full variable domain: DAMVIQNPRYQVTQFGKPVTLSCSQTLNHNVMYWYQQKSSQAPKLLFHYYDKDFNNEADTPDNFQSRRPNTSFCFLDIRSPGLGDTAMYLCATSRANWAQETQYFGPGTRLLVL.

The CDR3 loop is CASSTTVGLVRNNEQFF. The CDR3 nucleotides read TGTGCCAGCAGCACAACGGTCGGGCTAGTCAGGAACAATGAGCAGTTCTTC. The chain carries TRBV14 and TRBJ2-1; D gene uncertain. CDR3 size: 17 residues. With 5 bases removed from V and 5 bases from J, the gap between germline ends came to 22 bases. Germline CDR1 SGHDN, CDR2 FVKESK.

This chain links TRBV7-2 with TRBJ2-7, with TRBD1 as a possible D gene (5 bases). This CDR3 spans 12 amino acids. The germline CDR1 and CDR2 sequences are SGHTA and FQGNSA. V was trimmed by 5 bases and J by 3 bases, leaving 8 bases between them. CDR3 coding DNA: TGTGCCAGCAGCGTCCAGGGCTACGAGCAGTACTTC. Translated: CASSVQGYEQYF.

This clonotype was seen many times. The V and J genes are TRBV3-1 and TRBJ2-2; D not certain. Germline-derived CDR1 and CDR2 are LGHDT and YNNKEL (reference sequence). V was trimmed by 6 bases and J by 7 bases, leaving 18 bases between them. The CDR3 is 15 amino acids. The CDR3 reads CASRVFGPPGGELFF. CDR3 in DNA: TGTGCCAGCAGGGTATTCGGTCCTCCCGGCGGGGAGCTGTTTTTT.

This clonotype was detected ten times or more. The chain uses TRBV7-2 and TRBJ2-1, with D unclear. This CDR3 has 14 amino acids. CDR1 and CDR2 (germline): SGHTA, FQGNSA. V was clipped by 5 bases and J by 10 bases, with 18 bases between them. CDR3 amino acids: CASSPGRSPVEQFF. In DNA, the CDR3 is TGTGCCAGCAGCCCCGGTCGGAGCCCCGTAGAGCAGTTCTTC.

This clonotype was observed many times. The genes are TRBV5-1 and TRBJ2-2; D is ambiguous. Germline CDR1 and CDR2: SGHRS and YFSETQ. V lost 4 bases to trimming and J lost 5 bases, with 15 bases between them. The CDR3 runs to 15 residues. CDR3 residues: CASSRDSVRTGELFF. CDR3 sequence (DNA): TGCGCCAGCAGCCGAGACTCCGTGAGAACCGGGGAGCTGTTTTTT.